Listed below are T cell receptor beta chains from one sample, sequenced in a study of blood T cell repertoires in COVID-19. Assay: immunoSEQ multiplex PCR; the TCRdb copy retains only in-frame clones and omits some. The sample has roughly 340,000 clones; almost 90% are singletons. The sequenced sample consisted of peripheral blood. Receptors originate from a woman aged 70 to 79 with COVID-19, enrolled during active disease. The CDR3 runs from the conserved cysteine through the conserved F or W. D genes are given only for firm matches. Rows give clone size only sometimes, using once, few, many, or a class for an expanded clone.

TGCGCCAGCAGTGAGTCCCCCTTTGAGGAAGCTTTCTTT,CASSESPFEEAFF,TRBJ1-1,-,TRBV10-2,-
TGTGCCAGCAGTTATGGAGTGAACACTGAAGCTTTCTTT,CASSYGVNTEAFF,TRBJ1-1,-,TRBV27,-
TGTGCCAGCAGCCAAGTTACGGGGTCGGATGGCTACACCTTC,CASSQVTGSDGYTF,TRBJ1-2,once,TRBV3-1/TRBV3-2,-
TGTGCCTCCCGGGGGAACACTGAAGCTTTCTTT,CASRGNTEAFF,TRBJ1-1,-,TRBV27,-
TGTGCCAGCAGTGAAAACTGGGCTCATACTAGCACAGATACGCAGTATTTT,CASSENWAHTSTDTQYF,TRBJ2-3,-,TRBV2,-
TGTGCCAGCAGCCCCGGGACAGGGGGCTTATATGGCTACACCTTC,CASSPGTGGLYGYTF,TRBJ1-2,-,TRBV28,TRBD1
TGCAGCGCCCCGGGGTGGGAAGGGAGTTGGTATGGCTACACCTTC,CSAPGWEGSWYGYTF,TRBJ1-2,-,TRBV29-1,-
TGTGCCAGCAGGCCACAGGGTTCAGCTAATGAAAAACTGTTTTTT,CASRPQGSANEKLFF,TRBJ1-4,-,TRBV6-5,-
TGTGCCAGCCGAGGGATACTGAACTATGGCTACACCTTC,CASRGILNYGYTF,TRBJ1-2,once,TRBV6-6,-
TGTGCCAGCAGTTCCGACAGGGTAGACACCGGGGAGCTGTTTTTT,CASSSDRVDTGELFF,TRBJ2-2,once,TRBV28,TRBD1
TGTGCCCGTAAGTTGGCGGGGGCCTACAATGAGCAGTTCTTC,CARKLAGAYNEQFF,TRBJ2-1,once,TRBV27,TRBD2
TGTGCCAGCAGTTGGGACAGGGGAACCGGGGAGCTGTTTTTT,CASSWDRGTGELFF,TRBJ2-2,-,TRBV6-5,TRBD1
TGTGCCAGCAGCTTAGCACTATTTGGCGAAAAACTGTTTTTT,CASSLALFGEKLFF,TRBJ1-4,few,TRBV7-2,-
TGTGCCACCAGTGATTTTGTCGAGGAGACCCAGTACTTC,CATSDFVEETQYF,TRBJ2-5,-,TRBV24-1,-
TGTGCCAGCAGCTTCGGGGGTGGGGCATTTAATACGCAGTATTTT,CASSFGGGAFNTQYF,TRBJ2-3,-,TRBV7-2,-
TGTGCCAGCAGCGTAGGCGGGTATACTGAAGCTTTCTTT,CASSVGGYTEAFF,TRBJ1-1,-,TRBV9,-
TGTGCCAGCAGTTACGGCGGGGGCGGGGCAGATACGCAGTATTTT,CASSYGGGGADTQYF,TRBJ2-3,once,TRBV6-6,-
TGTGCCAGCAGTTTTAGGGGGAGATACAATGAGCAGTTCTTC,CASSFRGRYNEQFF,TRBJ2-1,-,TRBV27,-
TGTGCCAGCAGCGTAGGTGACAGTGACTATGGCTACACCTTC,CASSVGDSDYGYTF,TRBJ1-2,-,TRBV9,-
TGTGCCAGTAGTACGGGTCCTCTCGGGGGCTATGGCTACACCTTC,CASSTGPLGGYGYTF,TRBJ1-2,once,TRBV19,-
TGTGCCAGCAGCCTCCATCAGGGGCTTGGGTCACCCCTCCACTTT,CASSLHQGLGSPLHF,TRBJ1-6,-,TRBV27,-
TGTGCCAGTAGTCCACAGGGGTACAGCACAGATACGCAGTATTTT,CASSPQGYSTDTQYF,TRBJ2-3,-,TRBV19,TRBD1
TGTGCCAGCAGCGGGGGGACGACAGATGTGGAGACCCAGTACTTC,CASSGGTTDVETQYF,TRBJ2-5,-,TRBV2,TRBD2
TGTGCCAGCAGCAGAGGGTATGGCTACACCTTC,CASSRGYGYTF,TRBJ1-2,-,TRBV3-1/TRBV3-2,-
TGTGCCAGCAGCTTTCCAGGAGGGTTCAATTCACCCCTCCACTTT,CASSFPGGFNSPLHF,TRBJ1-6,-,TRBV5-6,-
TGTGCCAGCAGCCCAAGGACAGGGTATGGCTACACCTTC,CASSPRTGYGYTF,TRBJ1-2,-,TRBV7-9,TRBD1
TGTGCCAGTAGGCAGGGGGCTAATGAAAAACTGTTTTTT,CASRQGANEKLFF,TRBJ1-4,-,TRBV19,TRBD1
TGTGCCACCAGCAGAGCCACGCGGACATTTGAAAAACTGTTTTTT,CATSRATRTFEKLFF,TRBJ1-4,few,TRBV15,-
TGCAGCGGGGACAGTTATTTGAACACTGAAGCTTTCTTT,CSGDSYLNTEAFF,TRBJ1-1,once,TRBV29-1,TRBD1
TGTGCCGAACCCTGGGGGTTGGCGGGAGGAAACACCATATATTTT,CAEPWGLAGGNTIYF,TRBJ1-3,-,TRBV12-5,-
TGTGCCAGCAGCGGTCGAGGGAGCGGGGGTCATGAGCAGTACTTC,CASSGRGSGGHEQYF,TRBJ2-7,-,TRBV13,TRBD2
TGTGCCAGCAGTCCCCGGGACAGTGAAAAACTGTTTTTT,CASSPRDSEKLFF,TRBJ1-4,-,TRBV6-5,TRBD1
TGTGCCAGCAGCACCCACCTAGGTGGGACAGGGGGCGGCGGGGAGCTGTTTTTT,CASSTHLGGTGGGGELFF,TRBJ2-2,-,TRBV13,TRBD1
TGTGCCAGCAGTTACTCGTCTCGGCAGGGGGCGCATACGCAGTATTTT,CASSYSSRQGAHTQYF,TRBJ2-3,-,TRBV6-5,TRBD1
TGTGCCAGCAGCCCCGGGGGGCGTGCCTACGAGCAGTACTTC,CASSPGGRAYEQYF,TRBJ2-7,-,TRBV3-1/TRBV3-2,-
TGTGCCAGCAGTTTCGGGACAGAAGCTTTCTTT,CASSFGTEAFF,TRBJ1-1,-,TRBV28,-
TGCGCCAGCAGCTTGACAGGTGTTAACTCTGGAAACACCATATATTTT,CASSLTGVNSGNTIYF,TRBJ1-3,-,TRBV5-1,-
TGTGCCACCAGTGAAGGGATTACAGGGGGCAGCGAGCAGTACTTC,CATSEGITGGSEQYF,TRBJ2-7,-,TRBV24-1,TRBD1
TGTGCCAGCAGCTCCACGGGACTAGCGGGGGAATTGGGTGAGCAGTTCTTC,CASSSTGLAGELGEQFF,TRBJ2-1,-,TRBV9,TRBD2
TGTGCCAGCAGTGAACAAAACAGGGGTCCCTACGAGCAGTACTTC,CASSEQNRGPYEQYF,TRBJ2-7,-,TRBV6-1,TRBD1
TGTGCCACCAGTGATTTGCATTCTACCGGGGGTGGCTACACCTTC,CATSDLHSTGGGYTF,TRBJ1-2,-,TRBV24-1,-